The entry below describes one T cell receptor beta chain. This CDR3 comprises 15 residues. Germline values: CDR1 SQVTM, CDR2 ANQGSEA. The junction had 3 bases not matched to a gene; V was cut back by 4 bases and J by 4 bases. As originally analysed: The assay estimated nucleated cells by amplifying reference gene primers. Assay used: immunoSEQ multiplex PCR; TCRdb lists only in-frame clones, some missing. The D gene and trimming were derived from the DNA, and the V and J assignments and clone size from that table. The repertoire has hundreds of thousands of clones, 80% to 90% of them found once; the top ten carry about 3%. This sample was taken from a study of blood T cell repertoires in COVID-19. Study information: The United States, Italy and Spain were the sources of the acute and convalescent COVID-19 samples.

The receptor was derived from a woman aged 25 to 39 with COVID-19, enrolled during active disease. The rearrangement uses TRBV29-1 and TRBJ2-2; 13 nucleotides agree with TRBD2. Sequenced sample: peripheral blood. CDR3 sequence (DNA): TGCAGCGTTGGGACTAGCGGGAGAGGCACCGGGGAGCTGTTTTTT. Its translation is CSVGTSGRGTGELFF.